This T cell receptor beta chain is drawn from a study of CD8 T cells in ankylosing spondylitis. TCRdb re-called the 5' RACE reads through MiXCR, storing one row per CDR3 protein. The sample lists more than 600,000 distinct CDR3 sequences, around 20% seen once, with under 20% in the top ten. On this clonotype: Its cognate antigen is unknown.

There are 17 residues in the CDR3. The trim removed 0 bases at V and 3 bases at J, leaving 9 bases unmatched. CDR1 DFQATT and CDR2 SNEGSKA come from the germline V gene (reference sequence). Study-wide findings and caveats: Roughly eight highly homologous variants formed a TCR beta motif that appeared characteristic of ankylosing spondylitis blood.

Material: blood, either unsorted or a sorted T cell fraction (not recorded which). The receptor's source is a male donor with ankylosing spondylitis. This sequence joins TRBV20-1 and TRBJ1-1; TRBD1 matches 11 bases. The CDR3 reads CSARDPYRDRGDTEAFF. CDR3 nucleotides: TGCAGTGCTAGAGATCCATACCGGGACAGGGGGGACACTGAAGCTTTCTTT.